A single sample gave rise to the 30 T cell receptor beta chains below, sequenced in a study of blood T cell repertoires in COVID-19. Here immunoSEQ multiplex PCR was the method, and the copy in TCRdb shows in-frame clones only, minus some. Among roughly 43,000 clones listed, approximately 90% were seen once. The specimen was PBMCs or T cells enriched from blood (not recorded which). The origin of the receptors is a woman between 50 and 59 years old who had recovered from COVID-19.

This chain uses TRBV3-1 (or the pseudogene TRBV3-2) with TRBJ1-3; D is uncertain. The V gene lost 7 bases and the J gene lost 4 bases, with 11 bases spanning the gap. Per the germline V gene, CDR1 is LGHDT and CDR2 is YNNKEL (reference sequence). The CDR3 is 13 amino acids. CDR3 protein: CASNSNQGNTIYF. The CDR3 coding sequence is TGTGCCAGCAATAGCAATCAAGGAAACACCATATATTTT.

This clone was detected once. In nucleotides, the CDR3 is TGTGCCAGCGTCCGCGTTGGACAGGGGACAGATACGCAGTATTTT. Amino acid sequence: CASVRVGQGTDTQYF. This chain joins TRBV7-2 and TRBJ2-3; 9 bases fit TRBD1. The length of the CDR3 is 15 residues. The germline V gene has CDR1 SGHTA and CDR2 FQGNSA. V shed 8 bases, J shed 3 bases, and the junction held 9 bases outside the gene matches.

This clone was observed a single time. The chain carries TRBV27 and TRBJ1-6, with D hard to call. CDR3 size: 13 residues. CDR1 is MNHEY and CDR2 is SMNVEV in the germline V gene (reference sequence). Trimming cost V 11 bases and J 0 bases, with 8 bases left between them. Written as DNA, the CDR3 is TGTGCCGCCAGGAACTCCTATAATTCACCCCTCCACTTT. Translation gives CAARNSYNSPLHF.

This clone was counted only a few times. The V and J genes are TRBV13 and TRBJ2-7; the D is unclear. Germline lookup yields CDR1 PRHDT and CDR2 FYEKMQ (reference sequence). Trimming stripped 8 bases from V and 4 bases from J, with 18 bases between. This CDR3 spans 14 amino acids. The chain's CDR3 is CASSRSTQTYEQYF. DNA of the CDR3: TGTGCCAGCTCCCGTTCGACCCAGACTTACGAGCAGTACTTC.

The chain links TRBV13 to TRBJ2-7, with 8 bases fitting TRBD1. There are 17 residues in the CDR3. Germline CDR1 is PRHDT and CDR2 is FYEKMQ (reference sequence). V lost 7 bases, J lost 0 bases, and 14 bases stayed unmatched. CDR3 sequence reads: CASTGLGTGNSSYEQYF. CDR3 coding DNA: TGTGCCAGCACCGGCCTAGGGACAGGTAATAGCTCCTACGAGCAGTACTTC. The full variable domain, completed using reference TRBV13 and TRBJ2-7, is AAGVIQSPRHLIKEKRETATLKCYPIPRHDTVYWYQQGPGQDPQFLISFYEKMQSDKGSIPDRFSAQQFSDYHSELNMSSLELGDSALYFCASTGLGTGNSSYEQYFGPGTRLTVT.

The rearrangement links TRBV18 to TRBJ2-1; 9 bases agree with TRBD2. From germline, CDR1 is KGHSH and CDR2 LQKENI. The CDR3 contains 17 residues. The J segment lost 7 bases and the V segment lost 5 bases, leaving 15 bases of the junction unmatched. The CDR3 sequence is CASSSHAGLALENEQFF. DNA of the CDR3: TGTGCCAGCTCATCCCACGCGGGACTAGCCCTTGAAAATGAGCAGTTCTTC.

The chain employs TRBV7-6 and TRBJ2-2; TRBD1 is a possible D gene (5 bases). Germline V CDR1 and CDR2: SGHVS, FNYEAQ. Trimming shortened V by 2 bases and J by 5 bases, and 12 bases separated the two germline ends. The CDR3 is made up of 15 amino acids. The CDR3 region is CASSLPGHTTGELFF. The CDR3, as DNA: TGTGCCAGCAGCTTACCCGGACACACAACCGGGGAGCTGTTTTTT.

This clone was found once. The chain links TRBV7-9 to TRBJ2-2; 9 bases agree with TRBD1. The CDR3 length is 16 residues. Germline V gives CDR1 SEHNR, CDR2 FQNEAQ (reference sequence). The V gene end was trimmed by 7 bases and the J gene end by 4 bases; junction bases not matched to a gene: 10. In nucleotides, the CDR3 is TGTGCCAGCAAGCGAACAGGGACAGGGATCACCGGGGAGCTGTTTTTT. It translates to CASKRTGTGITGELFF.

This rearrangement joins TRBV6-5 to TRBJ2-7; 7 positions match TRBD1. Losses at the gene ends were 10 bases for V and 11 bases for J; bases not matched to a gene: 14. CDR3 length: 12 amino acids. CDR1 and CDR2 from the germline V gene are MNHEY and SVGAGI. CDR3 sequence (DNA): TGTGCCACCCGGGACAGCCGCCTTGGAAAGTACTTC. Protein sequence: CATRDSRLGKYF.

The chain is built from TRBV5-8 and TRBJ1-6, with TRBD1 as a possible D gene (5 bases). Germline V gives CDR1 SGHTS, CDR2 YDEGEE. The CDR3 is 14 residues long. V was trimmed by 4 bases and J by 8 bases, leaving 13 bases between them. CDR3 in amino acids: CASSGRWGDSPLHF. CDR3 in DNA: TGTGCCAGCAGCGGGAGATGGGGGGATTCACCCCTCCACTTT. The complete variable domain, with remaining parts taken from reference TRBV5-8 and TRBJ1-6, reads EAGVTQSPTHLIKTRGQQATLRCSPISGHTSVYWYQQALGLGLQFLLWYDEGEERNRGNFPPRFSGRQFPNYSSELNVNALELEDSALYLCASSGRWGDSPLHFGNGTRLTVT.

The J gene is TRBJ2-2, the V gene TRBV2; a weak D match, TRBD2 (6 bases). Germline CDR1 and CDR2: SNHLY and FYNNEI. This CDR3 region has 15 residues. V lost 6 bases and J lost 5, with 16 bases in between. The CDR3 DNA reads as TGTGCCAGCAGAACCGGGACTCAAACAACCGGGGAGCTGTTTTTT. Its protein is CASRTGTQTTGELFF.

The chain combines TRBV2 with TRBJ1-6; D call uncertain. This CDR3 spans 13 amino acids. V was clipped by 11 bases and J by 8 bases, with 16 bases between them. CDR1 is SNHLY, CDR2 FYNNEI, per germline. CDR3: CACDGGIYSPLHF. The CDR3 coding sequence is TGTGCCTGCGATGGCGGAATTTATTCACCCCTCCACTTT.

This clone has just a few counts. V and J are TRBV28 and TRBJ1-1; D is undetermined. The length of the CDR3 is 13 residues. The germline CDR1 and CDR2 sequences are MDHEN and SYDVKM. The ends were cut back, 7 bases at V and 1 base at J, with 10 bases in the middle. The CDR3 spells CASILTSNTEAFF. For the CDR3, the DNA is TGTGCCAGCATCTTGACTTCGAACACTGAAGCTTTCTTT.

The chain couples TRBV2 to TRBJ2-2; 9 nucleotides align to TRBD2. The CDR3 consists of 15 residues. Germline CDR1 SNHLY, CDR2 FYNNEI. J lost 6 bases, V lost 4 bases, and 6 bases had no gene match. The CDR3 loop reads CASSGIAGEAGELFF. The CDR3, as DNA: TGTGCCAGCAGTGGAATAGCGGGAGAAGCCGGGGAGCTGTTTTTT.

The genes are TRBV3-1 (or the pseudogene TRBV3-2) and TRBJ1-4; D is ambiguous. Germline-derived CDR1 and CDR2 are LGHDT and YNNKEL (reference sequence). V was trimmed by 8 bases and J by 8 bases, leaving 21 bases between them. There are 15 residues in the CDR3. The DNA for the CDR3 is TGTGCCAGCCCCCCGCCGGGATGCGGGGTCGAAAAACTGTTTTTT. Translating it yields CASPPPGCGVEKLFF.

This clone was found a few times. J is TRBJ1-5 and V is TRBV10-1; no clear D. With 5 bases removed from V and 7 bases from J, the gap between germline ends came to 12 bases. CDR1 is WNHNN, CDR2 SYGVQD, per germline (reference sequence). The CDR3 sequence is 13 residues long. CDR3 loop: CASSRGLGQPQHF. The DNA of the CDR3 is TGCGCCAGCAGTCGCGGGTTGGGCCAGCCCCAGCATTTT.

The chain uses TRBV28 and TRBJ2-1, with a weak D call TRBD2 (5 bases). This CDR3 is 15 amino acids long. Trimming left V 3 bases short and J 5 bases short, with 14 bases between. Per the germline V gene, CDR1 is MDHEN and CDR2 is SYDVKM. CDR3 sequence reads: CASSFLRDGHNEQFF. The CDR3 coding sequence is TGTGCCAGCAGTTTTCTACGGGATGGGCACAATGAGCAGTTCTTC.

The rearrangement links TRBV2 to TRBJ1-6; 10 bases are a match to TRBD1. CDR1 and CDR2 (germline): SNHLY, FYNNEI. The junction had 3 bases not matched to a gene; V was cut back by 0 bases and J by 7 bases. CDR3 length: 16 residues. CDR3 protein: CASSEAGQGLNSPLHF. DNA of the CDR3: TGTGCCAGCAGTGAAGCGGGACAGGGGTTGAATTCACCCCTCCACTTT.

The chain uses TRBV7-8 and TRBJ1-6; no clear D gene. Trimming cost V 2 bases and J 7 bases, with 12 bases left between them. Germline V gene data show CDR1 as SGHVS and CDR2 as FQNEAQ. The CDR3 is 15 amino acids. As DNA, the CDR3 is TGTGCCAGCAGCTTAACCGACTCCGTCAATTCACCCCTCCACTTT. Translating gives CASSLTDSVNSPLHF.

V gene TRBV3-1 (or the pseudogene TRBV3-2) combines with J gene TRBJ1-2; D ambiguous. The germline V gene encodes CDR1 LGHDT and CDR2 YNNKEL (reference sequence). This CDR3 has 14 amino acids. Trimming removed 2 bases from V and 4 bases from J, with 11 bases in between. The CDR3: CASSQNSGFYGYTF. The CDR3 bases are TGTGCCAGCAGCCAAAACTCGGGATTCTATGGCTACACCTTC.

The rearrangement joins TRBV6-2 or TRBV6-3 to TRBJ2-7, with D perhaps matching TRBD1 (6 bases). Germline CDR1 reads MNHEY; CDR2 reads SVGEGT. The CDR3 is 13 residues long. V was cut by 6 bases and J by 3 bases, with 12 bases left in between. The CDR3 sequence: CASSRGRNYEQYF. DNA for the CDR3: TGTGCCAGCAGCAGGGGTCGAAACTACGAGCAGTACTTC.

The chain recombines TRBV6-4 with TRBJ1-4, with TRBD1 identical over 7 bases. The germline CDR1 and CDR2 sequences are MRHNA and SNTAGT. The length of the CDR3 is 15 residues. V shed 2 bases, J shed 8 bases, and the junction held 8 bases outside the gene matches. The DNA of the CDR3 is TGTGCCAGCAGTGACGCTCGAGGGGACAGAGAAAAACTGTTTTTT. As protein: CASSDARGDREKLFF.

This clone came up once. The V gene is TRBV9, the J gene TRBJ2-1; 7 bases are shared with TRBD2. V was pared by 4 bases and J by 4 bases, with 17 bases of the junction left unmatched. The CDR3 length is 18 residues. Germline lookup yields CDR1 SGDLS and CDR2 YYNGEE. The CDR3 sequence: CASSTAGSAGSRYNEQFF. DNA for the CDR3: TGTGCCAGCAGCACCGCAGGGTCAGCGGGAAGTAGATACAATGAGCAGTTCTTC.

This chain uses TRBV9 with TRBJ1-2; TRBD1 matches 8 bases. The V gene end was trimmed by 0 bases and the J gene end by 0 bases; junction bases not matched to a gene: 7. CDR1 and CDR2 (germline): SGDLS, YYNGEE. The CDR3 runs to 17 residues. The CDR3 sequence is CASSVVAGGESNYGYTF. The CDR3, as DNA: TGTGCCAGCAGCGTAGTTGCAGGGGGCGAATCTAACTATGGCTACACCTTC. Full variable domain (missing parts from reference TRBV9 and TRBJ1-2): DSGVTQTPKHLITATGQRVTLRCSPRSGDLSVYWYQQSLDQGLQFLIQYYNGEERAKGNILERFSAQQFPDLHSELNLSSLELGDSALYFCASSVVAGGESNYGYTFGSGTRLTVV.

On this clone itself: An end of the junction differs from the germline gene, which may be a read error. The chain recombines TRBV7-9 with TRBJ1-6; 8 bases are shared with TRBD1. Germline CDR1 is SEHNR and CDR2 is FQNEAQ (reference sequence). The CDR3 extends over 16 amino acids. CDR3 sequence reads: CASRLETGAGVSPLHF. CDR3 bases: TGTGCCAGCAGATTAGAGACAGGGGCAGGGGTTTCACCCCTCCACTTT.

The genes are TRBV11-1 and TRBJ1-1; no clear D gene. Germline assignment: CDR1 SGHAT and CDR2 FQDESV (reference sequence). Trimming removed 0 bases from V and 2 bases from J, with 10 bases in between. CDR3 size: 15 residues. The DNA of the CDR3 is TGTGCCAGCAGCTTAGCGTGGCAACCCAACACTGAAGCTTTCTTT. Translation: CASSLAWQPNTEAFF.

The count of this clone is one. J is TRBJ1-6 and V is TRBV9; 9 bases agree with TRBD1. This CDR3 is 15 amino acids long. With 0 bases clipped from V and 10 bases from J, the junction kept 5 bases outside the gene matches. Germline V gives CDR1 SGDLS, CDR2 YYNGEE. The CDR3 loop is CASSVAGQGSSPLHF. The CDR3 nucleotides read TGTGCCAGCAGCGTAGCGGGACAGGGAAGCTCACCCCTCCACTTT. Supplemented by reference TRBV9 and TRBJ1-6, the full variable domain reads DSGVTQTPKHLITATGQRVTLRCSPRSGDLSVYWYQQSLDQGLQFLIQYYNGEERAKGNILERFSAQQFPDLHSELNLSSLELGDSALYFCASSVAGQGSSPLHFGNGTRLTVT.

The V and J genes are TRBV30 and TRBJ1-5; tentatively, D is TRBD1 (5 bases). The length of the CDR3 is 14 residues. Germline loops: CDR1 GTSNPN, CDR2 SVGIG (reference sequence). V gave up 0 bases and J gave up 3 bases, with 9 bases separating them. In nucleotides, the CDR3 is TGTGCCTGGAGTGTGGGACTGATCAATCAGCCCCAGCATTTT. It encodes CAWSVGLINQPQHF.

This chain connects TRBV3-1 (or the pseudogene TRBV3-2) to TRBJ2-3; tentative D call: TRBD2 (5 bases). Trimming took off 1 base at V and 3 bases at J, with 11 bases between the two ends. The germline V gene has CDR1 LGHDT and CDR2 YNNKEL (reference sequence). This CDR3 has 15 residues. Here the CDR3 reads CASSQASGWTDTQYF. DNA of the CDR3: TGTGCCAGCAGCCAAGCGAGCGGTTGGACAGATACGCAGTATTTT.

The rearrangement uses TRBV20-1 and TRBJ1-1; no clear D gene. The CDR3 runs to 11 residues. Trimming shortened V by 5 bases and J by 10 bases, and 14 bases separated the two germline ends. Germline-derived CDR1 and CDR2 are DFQATT and SNEGSKA (reference sequence). CDR3 DNA sequence: TGCAGTGCTCTCGAGACGGGGAGAGCTTTCTTT. Amino acids: CSALETGRAFF.